The present entry profiles one TCR beta chain with its context. Its cognate antigen has yet to be identified. One base away there is no much larger clone; base qualities are not given. The trim is 3 bases for V and 4 bases for J, with a gap of 16 bases between the germline ends. The CDR3 sequence holds 16 residues, the cysteine and phenylalanine included. Solely the CDR3 DNA is kept, with 48 bases framed from the first base. CDR1 KGHSH and CDR2 LQKENI are derived from the germline V gene. The data were taken from a study of early T cells in non-severe SARS-CoV-2 infection (dated by TCRdb to the early 2020s). About the full investigation: Bulk RNA from unsorted whole blood was used for TCR sequencing, so alpha and beta chains could not be paired.

This was a case-control study nested in a cohort of healthcare workers in London, UK, who had nasopharyngeal swab PCR tests and blood samples taken every week. Between 23 and 31 March 2020, the week of the UK lockdown, healthcare workers were enrolled and then followed up weekly for as long as 16 weeks. Library generation was performed with 5' RACE. For sequencing, a NextSeq 500 was employed. Unique molecular identifiers were attached to individual cDNA molecules in the TCR library protocol so that sequencing error and PCR bias could be corrected. Both TCR alpha and beta chains were sequenced, and tight co-correlation was observed between alpha and beta sequence abundances in each sample. The authors processed their data as follows. Decombinator V4 was used to perform V gene, J gene and CDR3 annotation of TCR sequences. TCRs were defined as expanded if a significant change between any two time points was detected under a Poisson model with p below 0.0001. TCR abundances were normalised to the total number of TCRs sequenced per sample and expressed as counts per million. TRAV1-2 paired with TRAJ12, TRAJ20 or TRAJ33 defined MAIT TCRs, while TRAV10 paired with TRAJ18 defined iNKT TCRs. VDJdb, accessed 1 November 2021, was searched for CMV, EBV and SARS-CoV-2 annotated TCRs, excluding TCRs annotated for multiple antigens. TCRdb trimmed public reads at Q25 via fastp, called clones via MiXCR and kept in-frame beta chains. Each entry is one CDR3 protein sequence, shown with its most common DNA and genes. The V and J calls shown here were made by TCRdb, not taken from the authors' results. This sample holds tens of thousands of distinct CDR3 sequences; 14% to 15% were observed only once. The biggest ten clones account for 4.5% to 7% of the sample.

General findings and caveats noted by the study authors: VDJdb matching was skewed toward anti-spike CD8 responses and likely underestimated virus-specific expansions, missing private and CD4 specificities.

Rearrangement joined TRBV18 to TRBJ2-4, and the D gene may be TRBD1, 6 bases matching. The sequence was obtained from an adult who was a healthcare worker with PCR-confirmed SARS-CoV-2 infection or an uninfected control (not recorded which). The sequencing sample was made of whole blood. The CDR3 is CASSPQTGDKKNIQYF. The sequence in DNA is TGTGCCAGCTCACCTCAGACAGGAGACAAAAAAAACATTCAGTACTTC.